A selection of T cell receptor beta chains follows, all from one sample in a study of Graves' ophthalmopathy and Graves' hyperthyroidism. From the multiplex PCR reads, TCRdb called clonotypes with MiXCR, one entry per CDR3 protein. The data show about 740,000 distinct CDR3 sequences, 40% seen once. The source material was peripheral blood. These receptors all stem from an adult man with Graves' ophthalmopathy. Each CDR3 is given with its conserved first and last residue. The order of the fields is clone size, J gene, V gene, D gene, CDR3 protein, CDR3 DNA. The D gene is left open where the match is weak. Only part of the rows carry a size: once, few, many, or a class if the clone is expanded.

abundance: many; j_gene: TRBJ1-2; v_gene: TRBV2; d_gene: .; CDR3aa: CASSDDRGGYTF; CDR3nt: TGTGCCAGCAGTGACGATCGAGGGGGCTACACCTTC
abundance: .; j_gene: TRBJ1-1; v_gene: TRBV10-3; d_gene: TRBD1; CDR3aa: CASRRQGRAYTEAFF; CDR3nt: TGTGCCAGCAGGAGACAGGGTCGAGCGTACACTGAAGCTTTCTTT
abundance: many; j_gene: TRBJ1-5; v_gene: TRBV9; d_gene: .; CDR3aa: CASSVGAGLNQPQHF; CDR3nt: TGTGCCAGCAGCGTAGGGGCAGGCCTCAATCAGCCCCAGCATTTT
abundance: .; j_gene: TRBJ1-6; v_gene: TRBV7-3; d_gene: .; CDR3aa: CVSSLDGSNSPLHF; CDR3nt: TGTGTCAGCAGCCTAGACGGCTCGAACTCACCCCTCCACTTT
abundance: .; j_gene: TRBJ1-5; v_gene: TRBV15; d_gene: .; CDR3aa: CATSRPRGGTQHF; CDR3nt: TGTGCCACCAGCAGACCCCGCGGGGGGACCCAGCATTTT
abundance: few; j_gene: TRBJ2-7; v_gene: TRBV20-1; d_gene: .; CDR3aa: CSALAGGYEQYF; CDR3nt: TGCAGTGCTCTCGCGGGTGGCTACGAGCAGTACTTC
abundance: few; j_gene: TRBJ2-2; v_gene: TRBV25-1; d_gene: .; CDR3aa: CARGRNTGELFF; CDR3nt: TGTGCCAGGGGGAGGAACACCGGGGAGCTGTTTTTT
abundance: many; j_gene: TRBJ1-6; v_gene: TRBV19; d_gene: TRBD1; CDR3aa: CASSTGTDLSPLHF; CDR3nt: TGTGCCAGTAGTACCGGGACAGACCTTTCACCCCTCCACTTT
abundance: many; j_gene: TRBJ2-5; v_gene: TRBV7-2; d_gene: .; CDR3aa: CASSRGGSETQYF; CDR3nt: TGTGCCAGCAGCAGGGGAGGTTCGGAGACCCAGTACTTC
abundance: many; j_gene: TRBJ1-2; v_gene: TRBV5-8; d_gene: .; CDR3aa: CASSYRTENYGYTF; CDR3nt: TGTGCCAGCAGCTACAGGACAGAGAACTATGGCTACACCTTC
abundance: few; j_gene: TRBJ2-2; v_gene: TRBV25-1; d_gene: .; CDR3aa: CASSARAGDLPRELFF; CDR3nt: TGTGCCAGCAGTGCTAGAGCAGGGGACCTACCCCGGGAGCTGTTTTTT
abundance: .; j_gene: TRBJ1-2; v_gene: TRBV9; d_gene: .; CDR3aa: CASSVAKTHGYTF; CDR3nt: TGTGCCAGCAGCGTAGCTAAAACACATGGCTACACCTTC
abundance: once; j_gene: TRBJ1-6; v_gene: TRBV29-1; d_gene: TRBD1; CDR3aa: CSVTDRASPLHF; CDR3nt: TGCAGCGTGACCGACAGGGCTTCACCCCTCCACTTT
abundance: many; j_gene: TRBJ2-7; v_gene: TRBV14; d_gene: TRBD1; CDR3aa: CASSGDRDSYEQYF; CDR3nt: TGTGCCAGCAGCGGGGACCGGGACAGCTACGAGCAGTACTTC
abundance: .; j_gene: TRBJ2-5; v_gene: TRBV11-1; d_gene: TRBD1; CDR3aa: CASSAAIGTGQETQYF; CDR3nt: TGTGCCAGCAGCGCCGCCATCGGGACAGGTCAAGAGACCCAGTACTTC
abundance: many; j_gene: TRBJ1-1; v_gene: TRBV29-1; d_gene: TRBD1; CDR3aa: CSAHDRVKNTEAFF; CDR3nt: TGCAGCGCCCATGACAGGGTCAAGAACACTGAAGCTTTCTTT
abundance: many; j_gene: TRBJ1-2; v_gene: TRBV29-1; d_gene: .; CDR3aa: CSVKGGTLTSNYGYTF; CDR3nt: TGCAGCGTTAAGGGAGGGACCCTAACGTCTAACTATGGCTACACCTTC
abundance: many; j_gene: TRBJ1-5; v_gene: TRBV24-1; d_gene: TRBD1; CDR3aa: CASRDIDREDQPQHF; CDR3nt: TGTGCCAGCAGAGACATCGACAGGGAAGATCAGCCCCAGCATTTT
abundance: .; j_gene: TRBJ1-1; v_gene: TRBV29-1; d_gene: .; CDR3aa: CSQDQGRNTEAFF; CDR3nt: TGCAGCCAAGACCAGGGGAGGAACACTGAAGCTTTCTTT
abundance: many; j_gene: TRBJ1-2; v_gene: TRBV7-8; d_gene: TRBD1; CDR3aa: CASSPTGVYYGYTF; CDR3nt: TGTGCCAGCAGCCCAACAGGGGTATACTATGGCTACACCTTC
abundance: many; j_gene: TRBJ1-6; v_gene: TRBV12-3/TRBV12-4; d_gene: .; CDR3aa: CASTAPGLTFSPLHF; CDR3nt: TGTGCCAGCACCGCCCCGGGCCTCACTTTTTCACCCCTCCACTTT
abundance: .; j_gene: TRBJ1-6; v_gene: TRBV6-5; d_gene: .; CDR3aa: CASSENPGTLLGALHF; CDR3nt: TGTGCCAGCAGCGAAAACCCCGGGACACTCCTTGGGGCCCTCCACTTT
abundance: .; j_gene: TRBJ1-5; v_gene: TRBV20-1; d_gene: .; CDR3aa: CSALGQTSNQPQHF; CDR3nt: TGCAGTGCTTTAGGACAGACCAGCAATCAGCCCCAGCATTTT
abundance: few; j_gene: TRBJ1-1; v_gene: TRBV7-9; d_gene: TRBD1; CDR3aa: CASSLTGQGENTEAFF; CDR3nt: TGTGCCAGCAGCTTAACAGGACAGGGGGAGAACACTGAAGCTTTCTTT
abundance: many; j_gene: TRBJ1-5; v_gene: TRBV24-1; d_gene: TRBD1; CDR3aa: CATSDPGTGGQPQHF; CDR3nt: TGTGCCACCAGTGACCCTGGGACAGGGGGGCAGCCCCAGCATTTT
abundance: many; j_gene: TRBJ2-7; v_gene: TRBV5-4; d_gene: .; CDR3aa: CASSFLQEKYF; CDR3nt: TGTGCCAGCAGCTTCCTACAGGAGAAGTACTTC
abundance: .; j_gene: TRBJ1-2; v_gene: TRBV29-1; d_gene: TRBD1; CDR3aa: CSTPTPQGAKGYTF; CDR3nt: TGCAGCACCCCTACGCCACAGGGGGCGAAGGGCTACACCTTC
abundance: .; j_gene: TRBJ2-7; v_gene: TRBV29-1; d_gene: TRBD1; CDR3aa: CSVVDRVKNEQYF; CDR3nt: TGCAGCGTTGTAGACAGGGTTAAGAACGAGCAGTACTTC
abundance: .; j_gene: TRBJ2-3; v_gene: TRBV7-2; d_gene: .; CDR3aa: CASSLGRWSTDTQYF; CDR3nt: TGTGCCAGCAGCTTAGGGCGATGGAGCACAGATACGCAGTATTTT
abundance: .; j_gene: TRBJ2-5; v_gene: TRBV11-2; d_gene: TRBD2; CDR3aa: CASRSISGDQYF; CDR3nt: TGTGCCAGCAGATCTATTAGCGGGGACCAGTACTTC
abundance: .; j_gene: TRBJ2-5; v_gene: TRBV4-2; d_gene: TRBD1; CDR3aa: CASSQERAGGLETQYF; CDR3nt: TGTGCCAGCAGCCAAGAACGGGCAGGGGGCTTAGAGACCCAGTACTTC
abundance: many; j_gene: TRBJ2-2; v_gene: TRBV7-7; d_gene: TRBD2; CDR3aa: CASGAGRYTGELFF; CDR3nt: TGTGCTAGCGGGGCCGGACGGTACACCGGGGAGCTGTTTTTT
abundance: .; j_gene: TRBJ2-3; v_gene: TRBV2; d_gene: TRBD1; CDR3aa: CASKWTGSTDTQYF; CDR3nt: TGTGCCAGCAAATGGACAGGGTCTACAGATACGCAGTATTTT
abundance: few; j_gene: TRBJ2-5; v_gene: TRBV20-1; d_gene: .; CDR3aa: CSARVSPSAETQYF; CDR3nt: TGCAGTGCTAGAGTTTCACCCTCAGCTGAGACCCAGTACTTC
abundance: few; j_gene: TRBJ1-2; v_gene: TRBV4-1; d_gene: .; CDR3aa: CASTKGRSDGRRYTF; CDR3nt: TGCGCCAGCACCAAAGGGAGGTCCGACGGGAGGCGCTACACCTTC
abundance: .; j_gene: TRBJ2-5; v_gene: TRBV29-1; d_gene: .; CDR3aa: CSVEVGGSFQETQYF; CDR3nt: TGCAGCGTTGAAGTCGGGGGCAGCTTTCAAGAGACCCAGTACTTC
abundance: .; j_gene: TRBJ1-6; v_gene: TRBV29-1; d_gene: TRBD1; CDR3aa: CSVAAGGGNSPLHF; CDR3nt: TGCAGCGTTGCTGCAGGGGGAGGGAATTCACCCCTCCACTTT
abundance: .; j_gene: TRBJ2-2; v_gene: TRBV25-1; d_gene: TRBD2; CDR3aa: CASMNVQRGAYANTGELFF; CDR3nt: TGTGCCAGCATGAACGTCCAGCGGGGGGCCTACGCGAACACCGGGGAGCTGTTTTTT
abundance: many; j_gene: TRBJ1-1; v_gene: TRBV9; d_gene: .; CDR3aa: CASSAQQGGNTEAFF; CDR3nt: TGTGCCAGCAGCGCCCAACAGGGTGGGAACACTGAAGCTTTCTTT
abundance: .; j_gene: TRBJ2-6; v_gene: TRBV7-2; d_gene: .; CDR3aa: CASSPSIGRGANVLTF; CDR3nt: TGTGCCAGCAGCCCGTCGATAGGGAGGGGGGCCAACGTCCTGACTTTC
abundance: .; j_gene: TRBJ2-2; v_gene: TRBV10-2; d_gene: .; CDR3aa: CASVGRGDGELFF; CDR3nt: TGCGCCAGCGTGGGCCGAGGGGACGGGGAGCTGTTTTTT
abundance: .; j_gene: TRBJ1-6; v_gene: TRBV29-1; d_gene: TRBD1; CDR3aa: CSVEKGDRGRSPLHF; CDR3nt: TGCAGCGTTGAAAAAGGGGACAGGGGGCGGTCACCCCTCCACTTT